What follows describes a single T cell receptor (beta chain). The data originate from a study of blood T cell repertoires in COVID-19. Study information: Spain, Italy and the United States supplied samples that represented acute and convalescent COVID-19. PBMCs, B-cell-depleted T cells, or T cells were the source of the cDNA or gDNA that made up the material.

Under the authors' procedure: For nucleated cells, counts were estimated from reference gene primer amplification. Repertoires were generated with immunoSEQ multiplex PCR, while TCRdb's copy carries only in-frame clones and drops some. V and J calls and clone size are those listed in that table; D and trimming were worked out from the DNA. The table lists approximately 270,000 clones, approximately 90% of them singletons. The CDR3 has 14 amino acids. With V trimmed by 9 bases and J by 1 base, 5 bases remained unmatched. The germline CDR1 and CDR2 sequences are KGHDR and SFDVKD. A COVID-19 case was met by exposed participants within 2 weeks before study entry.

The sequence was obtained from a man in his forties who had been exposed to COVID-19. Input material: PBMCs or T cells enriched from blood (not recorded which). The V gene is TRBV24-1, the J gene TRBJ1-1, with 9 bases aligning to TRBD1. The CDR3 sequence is CATRNRGPNTEAFF. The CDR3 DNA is TGTGCCACCCGAAACAGGGGGCCGAACACTGAAGCTTTCTTT.